The clone carrying this T cell receptor beta chain was seen many times. Its antigen is currently unknown. The sample comes from a study of human T cells and chemical hapten exposure. As for the study in general: Minor pooled library volume differences mainly drove per-sample TCR yield variation. Points from the study as a whole: The study found that DPC sensitization did not change TCRs above 1 in 1000 frequency.

Unique molecular identifiers were attached to individual cDNA molecules during library preparation. Original analysis: The median was about 89,000 TCRs per sample, ranging about 20,000 to 690,600. TCRdb passed the RACE reads through MiXCR, listing each CDR3 protein once. TCRdb, not the authors, supplied the V and J calls. Here the sample spans about 46,000 distinct CDR3 sequences, approximately 4.5% being singletons. The V gene's germline CDR1 is MNHEY and CDR2 SVGAGI. After removal of 6 bases from V and 3 bases from J, the junction contained 4 bases not matched to a gene. CDR3 length: 13 residues. The time point denotes: healthy volunteer bleed at 2 weeks. Whole blood that had not been fractionated was the source of extracted total RNA.

This sequence was found in a female donor in good health. Some clones in this sample may be carry-over from other donors' samples. The chain is built from TRBV6-5 and TRBJ2-5, with 7 bases fitting TRBD1. Sequencing input: whole blood. This chain's CDR3 is CASRGTEKETQYF. CDR3 DNA sequence: TGTGCCAGCAGAGGGACAGAGAAAGAGACCCAGTACTTC.